Given below is one T cell receptor (beta chain) in context. This CDR3 has 12 residues. Trimming pared 10 bases from V and 0 bases from J, leaving 10 bases between. Germline V gene data show CDR1 as MNHNY and CDR2 as SVGAGI (reference sequence). The data were taken from a study of T cell changes during pregnancy in multiple sclerosis. The assay was immunoSEQ multiplex PCR, and TCRdb's table has in-frame clones only and misses some. The sample has around 60,000 clones; roughly 94% are singletons. Source: CD8+ T cells from peripheral blood mononuclear cells, taken in the third trimester of pregnancy. This clonotype was sampled from a female donor with multiple sclerosis, enrolled in a pregnancy study. The genes are TRBV6-6 and TRBJ2-7; maybe TRBD2 (5 bases). CDR3 region: CATLSGSYEQYF. The CDR3 coding sequence is TGTGCCACCCTCAGCGGCTCCTACGAGCAGTACTTC.